The present T cell receptor (beta chain) was sequenced within a study of cytomegalovirus exposure and HLA in healthy donors (dated by TCRdb to about 2017). For context, the study as a whole: According to an earlier analysis of a few hundred of the donors, about 179 million T cells yielded some 110 million unique TCR beta sequences and approximately 300 Gb of sequence data. An early release covering roughly 580 HLA-typed donors comprised about 300 gigabases of sequencing data and some 79 million unique TCR sequences. Among the roughly 370 genotyped donors, approximately 82% belonged to the genetic ancestry cluster associated with self-reported Caucasian donors. The aim of the study was to test whether cataloging public T cell receptors could identify signatures of past pathogen exposure. The T cell repertoires of 666 subjects were profiled by immunosequencing and related to cytomegalovirus serostatus. In addition to the first cohort of about 650 subjects, a separate validation cohort of over 90 different subjects was used. The study combined high-throughput TCR immunosequencing, statistical association of individual TCRs with disease status, and machine learning to predict cytomegalovirus infection status. A later analysis re-examined previously published TCR beta repertoires from just over 650 donors and added high-resolution HLA genotyping to investigate patterns of TCR occurrence. Rather than using new phenotypic data, the later analysis identified candidate immune exposures from TCR beta sequences and from how often those sequences occurred across donors. To decide whether each TCR beta V gene segment behaved as functional or pseudogenic, an earlier analysis of fewer than 750 of the donors relied on high-throughput TCR beta sequencing. Donor age, sex, ethnicity and CMV serostatus were collected together with the repertoire data. Genome-wide SNP genotypes for about 60% of the 666 donors were used in a later genetic analysis, which treated that subset as a discovery cohort. Every repertoire in the discovery cohort had been generated on one and the same sequencing platform. Class I and class II HLA loci were covered by the typing at four-digit resolution. The number of donors typed differed by locus, with 629-630 for A, B, C, DRB1 and DQB1, more than 500 for DQA1, approximately 570 for DPA1, and 450 to 480 for DPB1. Because of strong linkage in the cohort, 5 or 6 DR-DQ haplotypes were treated as single units for association and clustering. Among about 400 genotyped donors of the cohort, an average of roughly 230,000 unique TCR beta nucleotide sequences was sequenced per donor, of which about 18% were non-productive. Study-wide findings and limitations: In this cohort, only TCR beta chains were sequenced, and detectable features were limited by the absence of alpha or paired-chain data. A further reported finding was that TCR beta sequences accurately predicted the HLA-A and HLA-B alleles for most subjects in the first cohort. The earlier analysis of fewer than 750 of the donors excluded some 15 rarely observed V segments, including chromosome 9 orphons, because counts were too low. A few of the identified cytomegalovirus-associated TCR beta chains were confirmed in vitro to be specific for cytomegalovirus antigens. A group of highly shared sequence variants was considered likely to be a technical artifact of the sequencing pipeline. An association between a missense DCLRE1C variant and V-gene and J-gene trimming of TCR beta chains was found in a later genetic analysis and replicated in an independent cohort. Because the 87-base-pair reads could not distinguish some IMGT-functional V segments, including TRBV6-2 and TRBV6-3, those segments were excluded. The presence/absence analyses assumed that sequencing depth was roughly uniform across donors, and that assumption may not be true. According to a later analysis, TCR association rates differed among HLA loci, with DRB1 alleles showing the most associated TCRs and HLA-C alleles showing the fewest. In an earlier analysis of approximately 600 of the donors, most TCR beta V segments were observed in productive rearrangements about 87% or about 30% of the time, broadly matching IMGT annotations. Most CMV-associated TCR beta chains appeared to be HLA-restricted in a later analysis, and the HLA associations seemed to be driven largely by CMV exposure. Because HLA typing was missing for some donors at each locus, association tests included only the typed subset. According to a later analysis, parvovirus B19, influenza, CMV and Epstein-Barr virus appeared linked to several top co-occurrence clusters. When HLA alleles, especially DR and DQ, strongly co-occurred, attributing TCR associations to individual alleles was difficult. According to the authors, the approach could potentially be generalized to other disease states and immunological phenotypes. A later analysis found that HLA-associated TCR beta chains were more clonally expanded and had lower generation probabilities than equally common non-associated chains. Correlated functional status among segregating V segments might be attributable to linkage disequilibrium, but an unknown experimental factor could not be ruled out. A later analysis associated 16,951 TCR beta sequences with specific HLA alleles at a false discovery rate of 0.05. Most TCR sequences were observed very rarely across donors, whereas some public TCRs were present in many individuals. In a later genetic analysis, fewer N-insertions in productive TCRs were reported among donors in an Asian-associated ancestry cluster than the roughly 670-donor mean. In both the original and validation cohorts, the classifier was reported to diagnose cytomegalovirus status with high specificity and sensitivity. The study gave a list of under 200 TCR beta chains associated with cytomegalovirus. For the cohort, immune exposure information was limited to CMV serostatus.

The cohort consisted of 666 healthy bone marrow donors. At the time of sampling, every cohort member was nominally healthy, though immune exposures that went unrecorded were likely present. The donor was CMV seronegative and belonged to the group of 352 seronegative cohort members. Every donor gave a peripheral blood sample, and the peripheral blood mononuclear cells from that sample were used for TCR beta sequencing. The Qiagen DNeasy Blood Extraction Kit was used to extract genomic DNA from the blood cell samples. Library method: the immunoSEQ multiplex PCR assay. A mixture of 60 forward primers for TCR Vbeta segments and 13 reverse primers for TCR Jbeta segments was used in the multiplex PCR. The CDR3 region of rearranged TCR beta genes was amplified from genomic DNA by a multiplex PCR assay. The Illumina HiSeq System was used to sequence the amplified TCR beta libraries as 87-base-pair reads. The paper's data handling went like this. A later analysis counted approximately 74 million unique TCR beta chains across the 666 repertoires, and some 11 million of these chains were shared by at least two donors. A nearest-neighbor algorithm error-corrected the raw reads and collapsed the reads into unique sequences, merging closely related sequences to remove PCR and sequencing errors. CDR3 sequences were aligned to IMGT reference sequences to assign V, D and J gene segments. For a sequence to be retained, a match of at least six nucleotides to both a V gene segment and a J gene segment was required. A rearrangement was called productive if the CDR3 had no stop codons and remained in frame with V and J, and every other rearrangement was called non-productive. Following IMGT convention, CDR3 was defined as the stretch from the second conserved V-encoded cysteine up to the conserved J-encoded phenylalanine. The earlier analysis of approximately 500 of the donors excluded sequences that lacked an unambiguous match to a single V gene segment. In an earlier analysis of approximately 500 of the donors, a V segment was called functional when productive rearrangements were above 56.7%, and segregating when the standard deviation between donors exceeded 5%. A statistical classification framework was built for diagnosing cytomegalovirus status from the catalog of TCR beta chain sequences. V and J gene assignment, in a later analysis, came from comparing TCR nucleotide sequences with IMGT/GENE-DB human TR gene sequences. In a later analysis, CDR3 sequences and most-parsimonious VDJ recombination scenarios were assigned using the TCRdist pipeline. In a later analysis, each TCR beta chain was defined by its CDR3 amino acid sequence together with its V-gene family, and reads without a unique V-gene family were excluded. In a later analysis, approximately 590 highly shared, low-generation-probability nucleotide sequences were removed to address suspected cross-contamination and a sequencing artifact. A later analysis calculated a clonal expansion index for each public chain from normalized within-repertoire ranks of inferred template counts. In a later analysis, generation probabilities were computed using a VDJ recombination model fitted to out-of-frame rearrangements, and the results were checked against IGoR. In a later analysis, TCR-TCR, TCR-HLA and TCR-CMV co-occurrence was scored with hypergeometric tests, and a repertoire-size bias correction was applied to TCR pairs. In a later analysis, false discovery rates were estimated by permuting HLA or CMV assignments 20 times. In a later analysis, co-occurring TCRs were grouped using DBSCAN, and TCRdist sequence similarity was added for clustering within HLA-allele-positive subsets. Repertoires with fewer than 30,000 or more than 120,000 public chains were left out of co-occurrence clustering, as were about 5 repertoires with anomalous nucleotide sharing. The source is immuneACCESS, and TCRdb retained only in-frame sequences with V and J called. Part of the clones is not carried over; for the studies checked, unresolved V genes explain less than half of this, and the remainder is unexplained. D and trimming were read from the DNA, whereas the V and J calls and clone size are those reported in that table. This sample gives about 140,000 clones in total; under 80% of them show up just once. Over 2.5% of the sample comes from the top ten.

Note on this clone: Its antigen is not yet known. No base-level quality is on record; no much larger clone is a single base apart.

The germline V gene encodes CDR1 LGHNA and CDR2 YSLEER. V has 4 bases trimmed and J has 1 base trimmed; junction bases matching no gene number 5. Counted from cysteine to phenylalanine, this CDR3 has 16 amino acids. Only the CDR3 portion is preserved as DNA: 48 bases, with reading frame beginning at the first base. The TCR originated in a male donor in good health and CMV-seronegative. Sample: PBMCs. The rearranged segments are TRBV4-3 and TRBJ2-1, with 9 junctional bases fitting TRBD2. The nucleotide sequence reads TGCGCCAGCAGCCCAAACCTAGCGGGGTCCTACAATGAGCAGTTCTTC. Its amino acids are CASSPNLAGSYNEQFF.